This T cell receptor beta chain was found in a study of blood T cell repertoires in COVID-19. Trimming cost V 6 bases and J 3 bases; bases outside gene matches: 12. Germline V gene lookup returns CDR1 LNHDA and CDR2 SQIVND (reference sequence). CDR3 length equals 16 residues. Some clones are missing from TCRdb's copy, which holds only in-frame ones; the method was immunoSEQ multiplex PCR. The sample includes about 200,000 clones, around 82% of them seen just once. Membership in each cohort depended on participant-reported clinical history. The sequence was collected from a middle-aged man who had recovered from COVID-19. The chain has TRBV19 and TRBJ1-1, with 8 bases fitting TRBD1. The sequencing sample was made of PBMCs or T cells enriched from blood (not recorded which). The CDR3 coding sequence is TGTGCCAGTAGGCGGGACAGGATCCGACCGTACACTGAAGCTTTCTTT. Its translation: CASRRDRIRPYTEAFF.